The 31 T cell receptor beta chains in this list originate from one sample, sequenced in a study of blood T cell repertoires in COVID-19. Sequenced by immunoSEQ multiplex PCR; TCRdb stores in-frame clones only, minus some. The data contain some 150,000 clones, approximately 81% of them singletons. Input material: peripheral blood. The source of these receptors is a woman in her seventies with COVID-19, enrolled during active disease.

This clone was observed a few times. V usage is TRBV30 and J usage is TRBJ1-6; D is perhaps TRBD1 (5 bases). CDR1 is GTSNPN, CDR2 SVGIG, per germline (reference sequence). The CDR3 covers 14 residues. The V gene lost 3 bases and the J gene lost 7 bases, with 13 bases spanning the gap. CDR3 in amino acids: CAWRKGRFNSPLHF. The CDR3 nucleotides are TGTGCCTGGAGAAAGGGGCGCTTCAATTCACCCCTCCACTTT.

CDR3 sequence: CASSIRQGSQPQHF. The CDR3 nucleotides are TGTGCCAGTAGTATTAGACAGGGGTCCCAGCCCCAGCATTTT. V is TRBV19 and J is TRBJ1-5; 8 bases match TRBD1. Per germline, CDR1 LNHDA and CDR2 SQIVND (reference sequence). This CDR3 contains 14 residues. The trim removed 3 bases at V and 7 bases at J, leaving 5 bases unmatched.

The chain couples TRBV3-1 (or the pseudogene TRBV3-2) to TRBJ1-1; D might be TRBD1 (5 bases). CDR3 length: 15 amino acids. Germline V gene sequence: CDR1 LGHDT, CDR2 YNNKEL (reference sequence). With 4 bases removed from V and 2 bases from J, the gap between germline ends came to 14 bases. In DNA form, the CDR3 reads TGTGCCAGCAGCCCAGGGTATGGGTCTAACACTGAAGCTTTCTTT. It encodes CASSPGYGSNTEAFF.

Only a few counts were recorded for this clone. The chain couples TRBV28 to TRBJ1-1; D is unclear. V shed 3 bases and J shed 0 bases, with 8 bases lying between them. CDR3 length: 14 amino acids. From germline, CDR1 is MDHEN and CDR2 SYDVKM. CDR3: CASSFIGLNTEAFF. CDR3 coding DNA: TGTGCCAGCAGTTTTATCGGGTTGAACACTGAAGCTTTCTTT.

The sample holds a few counts of this clone. The chain recombines TRBV3-1 (or the pseudogene TRBV3-2) with TRBJ1-1, with 8 nucleotides matching TRBD1. Germline CDR1 and CDR2: LGHDT and YNNKEL (reference sequence). Germline trimming cut 4 bases from V and 5 bases from J; bases unmatched to any gene: 9. This CDR3 is built from 15 residues. The CDR3 is CASSPQDRARTEAFF. DNA of the CDR3: TGTGCCAGCAGCCCCCAGGACAGGGCGAGGACTGAAGCTTTCTTT.

This rearrangement joins TRBV2 to TRBJ1-5; tentatively, D is TRBD1 (6 bases). The ends were cut back, 7 bases at V and 0 bases at J, with 16 bases in the middle. CDR1 is SNHLY, CDR2 FYNNEI, per germline. CDR3 length: 16 residues. The CDR3 here is CASTWSGDDSNQPQHF. For the CDR3, the DNA is TGTGCCAGCACCTGGTCAGGGGACGATAGCAATCAGCCCCAGCATTTT.

This clone is a singleton in its sample. This chain links TRBV28 with TRBJ1-2, with no clear D. The CDR3 consists of 14 residues. V was trimmed by 1 base and J by 2 bases, leaving 8 bases between them. Germline lookup yields CDR1 MDHEN and CDR2 SYDVKM. This chain's CDR3 is CASSLFTGNYGYTF. The CDR3 nucleotides are TGTGCCAGCAGTTTATTCACGGGGAACTATGGCTACACCTTC.

This clone was recorded only once. This sequence joins TRBV7-6 and TRBJ1-1; weak D call: TRBD1 (6 bases). Trimming left V 5 bases short and J 1 base short, with 17 bases between. The CDR3 is 16 amino acids. Germline CDR1 reads SGHVS; CDR2 reads FNYEAQ. CDR3 amino acids: CASSLTGDTGNTEAFF. The CDR3, as DNA: TGTGCCAGCAGCCTTACCGGGGACACGGGGAACACTGAAGCTTTCTTT.

The V call is TRBV4-2, the J call TRBJ1-5; D is unclear. Trimming pared 3 bases from V and 4 bases from J, leaving 13 bases between. This CDR3 comprises 15 residues. CDR1 is LGHNA and CDR2 is YNFKEQ in the germline V gene. The CDR3 DNA sequence: TGTGCCAGCAGCCAGGTTGGAGAGGTAAATCAGCCCCAGCATTTT. Encoded protein: CASSQVGEVNQPQHF.

The chain carries TRBV15 and TRBJ1-5, with TRBD1 identical over 7 bases. This CDR3 comprises 16 residues. V lost 5 bases, J lost 4 bases, and 11 bases stayed unmatched. Germline V gene lookup returns CDR1 LNHNV and CDR2 YYDKDF (reference sequence). CDR3 coding DNA: TGTGCCACCAGCGGGGGTTTAGCAGGGGGGAATCAGCCCCAGCATTTT. Translated, it gives CATSGGLAGGNQPQHF.

This chain joins TRBV7-8 and TRBJ1-6, with 7 bases lining up with TRBD1. The V segment lost 4 bases and the J segment 4 bases; nucleotides outside the gene matches: 10. Looked up from germline, CDR1 is SGHVS and CDR2 is FQNEAQ. The CDR3 extends over 17 amino acids. CDR3 protein: CASSSQGQSYYNSPLHF. The CDR3 DNA reads as TGTGCCAGCAGCTCCCAGGGACAGTCCTATTATAATTCACCCCTCCACTTT.

On this clone: A read error may produce the germline difference seen at one junction end. CDR3 loop: CASSATGSEIF. For the CDR3, the DNA is TGCGCCAGCAGCGCGACAGGGTCGGAAATTTTT. This chain joins TRBV5-1 and TRBJ1-1, with 7 bases aligning to TRBD1. CDR1 is SGHRS, CDR2 YFSETQ, per germline. The CDR3 consists of 11 residues.

The chain joins TRBV3-1 (or the pseudogene TRBV3-2) to TRBJ2-7; possibly TRBD2 for D (7 bases). CDR3 length: 14 amino acids. Trimming pared 4 bases from V and 6 bases from J, leaving 16 bases between. The germline V gene encodes CDR1 LGHDT and CDR2 YNNKEL (reference sequence). The CDR3 bases are TGTGCCAGCAGCCCCGGGCCCGGGGGGCTCGAGCAGTACTTC. This gives the protein CASSPGPGGLEQYF.

V is TRBV6-1 and J is TRBJ1-6; perhaps TRBD1 as D (6 bases). Germline-derived CDR1 and CDR2 are MNHNS and SASEGT. Deletions cut 6 bases from V and 5 bases from J, with 17 bases between. This CDR3 spans 16 amino acids. CDR3 DNA sequence: TGTGCCAGCAGCGAAACCGGGACAATGAATAATTCACCCCTCCACTTT. As protein: CASSETGTMNNSPLHF.

The chain links TRBV7-8 to TRBJ2-5; the match to TRBD2 covers 10 bases. The CDR3 totals 16 residues. CDR1 and CDR2 from the germline V gene are SGHVS and FQNEAQ. V shed 5 bases and J 2 bases; nucleotides not matched to a gene: 8. CDR3 DNA: TGTGCCAGCAGCCCCTGGACTAGCGGAACACAAGAGACCCAGTACTTC. It codes for CASSPWTSGTQETQYF. The whole variable domain, remainder taken from reference TRBV7-8 and TRBJ2-5, is GAGVSQSPRYKVAKRGQDVALRCDPISGHVSLFWYQQALGQGPEFLTYFQNEAQLDKSGLPSDRFFAERPEGSVSTLKIQRTQQEDSAVYLCASSPWTSGTQETQYFGPGTRLLVL.

The V call is TRBV14, the J call TRBJ2-1; 9 nucleotides match TRBD2. The length of the CDR3 is 18 residues. CDR1 and CDR2 (germline): SGHDN, FVKESK. With V trimmed by 4 bases and J by 7 bases, 17 bases remained unmatched. In DNA, the CDR3 is TGTGCCAGCAGCCCCAGTTTACTAGCGGGTCTTGGGGTGAATGAGCAGTTCTTC. The encoded protein is CASSPSLLAGLGVNEQFF.

This clone has more than one count but fewer than ten. Other nucleotide sequences in the sample specify the same CDR3. This rearrangement joins TRBV10-3 to TRBJ1-5, with unresolved D. CDR1 and CDR2 (germline): ENHRY, SYGVKD. The CDR3 is 15 residues long. V was clipped by 0 bases and J by 0 bases, with 6 bases between them. The DNA of the CDR3 is TGTGCCATCAGTGAGTCGGCTGATAGCAATCAGCCCCAGCATTTT. Its translation: CAISESADSNQPQHF.

This CDR3 reads CASSKRTSGGRETQYF. The DNA of the CDR3 is TGTGCCAGCAGCAAAAGGACTAGCGGGGGCCGGGAGACCCAGTACTTC. The chain employs TRBV3-1 (or the pseudogene TRBV3-2) and TRBJ2-5; 13 nucleotides match TRBD2. V lost 5 bases and J lost 5; bases outside the gene matches: 8. The CDR3 extends over 16 amino acids. In germline, CDR1 is LGHDT, CDR2 YNNKEL (reference sequence).

V is TRBV2 and J is TRBJ1-5, with D maybe TRBD1 (6 bases). V was trimmed by 3 bases and J by 4 bases, leaving 10 bases between them. Germline loops: CDR1 SNHLY, CDR2 FYNNEI. The CDR3 is 14 residues long. The CDR3 spells CASSDRGGNQPQHF. In DNA, the CDR3 is TGTGCCAGCAGTGACAGGGGAGGGAATCAGCCCCAGCATTTT. Combining the CDR3 with reference TRBV2 and TRBJ1-5 gives the whole variable domain EPEVTQTPSHQVTQMGQEVILRCVPISNHLYFYWYRQILGQKVEFLVSFYNNEISEKSEIFDDQFSVERPDGSNFTLKIRSTKLEDSAMYFCASSDRGGNQPQHFGDGTRLSIL.

This chain joins TRBV14 and TRBJ2-1; 9 bases map to TRBD2. The germline CDR1 and CDR2 sequences are SGHDN and FVKESK. With V trimmed by 4 bases and J by 1 base, 5 bases remained unmatched. The CDR3 contains 16 residues. The CDR3 is CASSPRGGISYNEQFF. In nucleotides, the CDR3 is TGTGCCAGCAGCCCGCGGGGGGGCATTTCCTACAATGAGCAGTTCTTC.

This chain connects TRBV29-1 to TRBJ2-7; 9 bases match TRBD2. The CDR3 loop spans 17 amino acids. Germline V gene lookup returns CDR1 SQVTM and CDR2 ANQGSEA. V trimming: 2 bases; J trimming: 6 bases; junction bases outside the gene matches: 17. CDR3: CSVEWGAATSGTPEQYV. The CDR3 DNA reads as TGCAGCGTTGAATGGGGGGCGGCGACTAGCGGTACGCCCGAGCAGTACGTC.

This rearrangement joins TRBV2 to TRBJ1-3; no reliable D call. The CDR3 sequence is 16 residues long. Germline V gene sequence: CDR1 SNHLY, CDR2 FYNNEI. Trimming took off 3 bases at V and 6 bases at J, with 18 bases between the two ends. The CDR3 nucleotides are TGTGCCAGCAGTGACATTGTGGAGGCCTACAAAAACACCATATATTTT. The encoded protein is CASSDIVEAYKNTIYF.

To note about this clone: The same CDR3 can be traced to other DNA sequences in this sample. The chain combines TRBV5-1 with TRBJ1-1; D is possibly TRBD1 (5 bases). The germline V gene has CDR1 SGHRS and CDR2 YFSETQ. This CDR3 contains 14 residues. V was pared by 1 base and J by 0 bases, with 7 bases between. The CDR3 nucleotides read TGCGCCAGCAGCTTGCAGGGCATGAACACTGAAGCTTTCTTT. Translated: CASSLQGMNTEAFF.

The chain couples TRBV28 to TRBJ1-1; TRBD1 matches at 10 bases. CDR1 MDHEN and CDR2 SYDVKM come from the germline V gene. V lost 4 bases, J lost 6 bases, and 8 bases stayed unmatched. The CDR3 is 15 amino acids. CDR3 sequence: CASSSARQGASEAFF. CDR3 nucleotide sequence: TGTGCCAGCAGTTCAGCTAGACAGGGGGCCTCTGAAGCTTTCTTT. The full variable domain, with the rest looked up from reference TRBV28 and TRBJ1-1, is DVKVTQSSRYLVKRTGEKVFLECVQDMDHENMFWYRQDPGLGLRLIYFSYDVKMKEKGDIPEGYSVSREKKERFSLILESASTNQTSMYLCASSSARQGASEAFFGQGTRLTVV.

The gene calls are TRBV29-1 and TRBJ2-1; 10 nucleotides agree with TRBD2. V was pared by 7 bases and J by 6 bases, with 3 bases of the junction left unmatched. CDR1 is SQVTM, CDR2 ANQGSEA, per germline. This CDR3 is built from 12 residues. The CDR3 bases are TGCAGCGGGAGGACTAGCGGCAATGAGCAGTTCTTC. It encodes CSGRTSGNEQFF.

V gene TRBV6-4 combines with J gene TRBJ2-7; D not resolved. Germline V lookup: CDR1 MRHNA, CDR2 SNTAGT. The CDR3 is made up of 10 amino acids. Trimming pared 10 bases from V and 1 base from J, leaving 5 bases between. The CDR3 here is CAILSYEQYF. The DNA for the CDR3 is TGTGCCATCTTGTCCTACGAGCAGTACTTC.

The chain employs TRBV2 and TRBJ2-2; D ambiguous. Germline V gives CDR1 SNHLY, CDR2 FYNNEI. Trimming took off 6 bases at V and 0 bases at J, with 8 bases between the two ends. The length of the CDR3 is 14 residues. CDR3 DNA: TGTGCCAGCAGGGGCAGAACGAACACCGGGGAGCTGTTTTTT. Its protein is CASRGRTNTGELFF.

This chain uses TRBV28 with TRBJ2-5; 8 nucleotides align to TRBD2. V dropped 7 bases and J dropped 4; count of bases not matched to a gene: 5. There are 13 residues in the CDR3. Germline assignment: CDR1 MDHEN and CDR2 SYDVKM. The CDR3 DNA reads as TGTGCCAGCATAGCGGGGCCCCCAGAGACCCAGTACTTC. Translating it yields CASIAGPPETQYF.

The chain carries TRBV6-5 and TRBJ1-1; TRBD1 is a possible D gene (5 bases). The germline gives CDR1 MNHEY, CDR2 SVGAGI. The V gene lost 1 base and the J gene lost 4 bases, with 10 bases spanning the gap. The CDR3 is made up of 14 amino acids. The CDR3 DNA reads TGTGCCAGCAGTTACTTGGGGGGGACCACTGAAGCTTTCTTT. Its translation: CASSYLGGTTEAFF.

V usage is TRBV6-1 and J usage is TRBJ1-4; a possible D gene is TRBD1 (6 bases). The CDR3 consists of 15 residues. The germline CDR1 and CDR2 sequences are MNHNS and SASEGT. Trimming removed 2 bases at V and 4 bases at J, with 11 bases between. CDR3 region: CASSETTGYNEKLFF. CDR3 nucleotide sequence: TGTGCCAGCAGTGAAACGACAGGATATAATGAAAAACTGTTTTTT.

The V and J genes are TRBV7-8 and TRBJ1-2; D is possibly TRBD1 (6 bases). Between the trimmed V and J ends, which lost 4 bases and 0 bases, there was a span of 18 bases. Germline assignment: CDR1 SGHVS and CDR2 FQNEAQ. The CDR3 runs to 17 residues. The CDR3 spells CASSSHRVATSNYGYTF. The CDR3 DNA reads as TGTGCCAGCAGCTCACACAGGGTCGCAACCTCTAACTATGGCTACACCTTC. Full variable domain (remainder filled in from reference TRBV7-8 and TRBJ1-2): GAGVSQSPRYKVAKRGQDVALRCDPISGHVSLFWYQQALGQGPEFLTYFQNEAQLDKSGLPSDRFFAERPEGSVSTLKIQRTQQEDSAVYLCASSSHRVATSNYGYTFGSGTRLTVV.